This T cell receptor (beta chain) was captured in a study of blood T cell repertoires in COVID-19. Germline V gene sequence: CDR1 LNHDA, CDR2 SQIVND (reference sequence). V lost 4 bases to trimming and J lost 7 bases, with 22 bases between them. The CDR3 runs to 16 residues. The protocol was immunoSEQ multiplex PCR, while the TCRdb copy is restricted to in-frame clones and leaves out a portion. The sample has 54,000 or so clones, under 90% seen once. This sequence originates from a man of 80 years or more with COVID-19, enrolled during active disease. Sequenced material: peripheral blood. This chain uses TRBV19 with TRBJ1-2, with a possible D match to TRBD1 (6 bases). The CDR3 region has the DNA TGTGCCAGTAGTACCCTCGACAGGACCGATCTCGCTGGCTACACCTTC. Translated: CASSTLDRTDLAGYTF.